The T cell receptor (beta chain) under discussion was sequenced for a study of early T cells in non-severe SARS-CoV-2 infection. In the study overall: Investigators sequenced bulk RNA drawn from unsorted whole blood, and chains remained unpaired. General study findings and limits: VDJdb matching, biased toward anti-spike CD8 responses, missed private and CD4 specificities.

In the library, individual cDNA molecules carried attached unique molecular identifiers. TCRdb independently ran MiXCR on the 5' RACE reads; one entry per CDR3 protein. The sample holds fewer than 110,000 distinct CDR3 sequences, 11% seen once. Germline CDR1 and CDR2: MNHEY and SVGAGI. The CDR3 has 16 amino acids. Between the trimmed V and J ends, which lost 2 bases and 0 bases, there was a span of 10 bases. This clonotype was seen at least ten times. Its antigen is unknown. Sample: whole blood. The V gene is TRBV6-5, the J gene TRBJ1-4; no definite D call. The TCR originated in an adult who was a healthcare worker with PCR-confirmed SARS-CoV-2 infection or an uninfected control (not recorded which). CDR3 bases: TGTGCCAGCAGTTACAGGGCCCCAGCAACTAATGAAAAACTGTTTTTT. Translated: CASSYRAPATNEKLFF.